Presented here are 10 T cell receptor beta chains from one specimen sequenced in a study of T cells after yellow fever vaccination. TCRdb reprocessed the 5' RACE reads with MiXCR, giving one entry per CDR3 protein. Of some 300,000 distinct CDR3 sequences listed, 8.7% are singletons. The sample was CD4+ T cells sorted from PBMCs, taken 5 days after the yellow fever booster vaccination. The receptor source for this set is a man aged 18 to 30 who received the YFV17D yellow fever vaccine.

This clonotype has at least ten counts. CDR3 sequence (DNA): TGTGCCATCAGGGCCTATGCGGGGGGCACAGATACGCAGTATTTT. Translated, it gives CAIRAYAGGTDTQYF. J is TRBJ2-3 and V is TRBV10-3; 7 nucleotides line up with TRBD2. Germline CDR1 is ENHRY and CDR2 is SYGVKD. This CDR3 region has 15 residues. V shed 6 bases, J shed 1 base, and the junction held 7 bases outside the gene matches.

This clonotype was counted only a few times. The genes are TRBV2 and TRBJ1-2; 9 nucleotides line up with TRBD1. Germline-derived CDR1 and CDR2 are SNHLY and FYNNEI. The V gene end was trimmed by 3 bases and the J gene end by 8 bases; junction bases not matched to a gene: 7. This CDR3 spans 14 amino acids. The CDR3 bases are TGTGCCAGCAGTGAGGAGACAGGGGGTCTGGGCTACACCTTC. Its translation is CASSEETGGLGYTF.

This clonotype was seen only a few times. This chain connects TRBV29-1 to TRBJ1-1, with D unresolved. This CDR3 is built from 13 residues. The V gene lost 3 bases and the J gene lost 6 bases, with 14 bases spanning the gap. Looked up from germline, CDR1 is SQVTM and CDR2 is ANQGSEA. The CDR3 here is CSVDPYGAAEAFF. In DNA form, the CDR3 reads TGCAGCGTTGATCCCTACGGCGCAGCTGAAGCTTTCTTT. Filled out from reference TRBV29-1 and TRBJ1-1, the complete variable domain reads SAVISQKPSRDICQRGTSLTIQCQVDSQVTMMFWYRQQPGQSLTLIATANQGSEATYESGFVIDKFPISRPNLTFSTLTVSNMSPEDSSIYLCSVDPYGAAEAFFGQGTRLTVV.

This clonotype was found once. The chain recombines TRBV11-3 with TRBJ2-1; TRBD1 agrees at 9 bases. The CDR3 length is 15 residues. Germline lookup yields CDR1 SGHNT and CDR2 YENEEA. V lost 4 bases and J lost 5; bases outside the gene matches: 6. The CDR3 loop is CASSSGTGFHNEQFF. CDR3 bases: TGTGCCAGCAGCTCCGGGACAGGGTTCCACAATGAGCAGTTCTTC.

This clonotype was seen only a few times. V gene TRBV27 combines with J gene TRBJ2-7; D unresolved. The CDR3 length is 12 residues. V was shortened by 2 bases and J by 3 bases, with 5 bases between the two germline ends. Germline V gene data show CDR1 as MNHEY and CDR2 as SMNVEV (reference sequence). CDR3 sequence reads: CASSLRYYEQYV. In DNA, the CDR3 is TGTGCCAGCAGTTTAAGGTACTACGAGCAGTACGTC.

This chain connects TRBV7-2 to TRBJ2-7, with 8 nucleotides matching TRBD1. The CDR3 contains 15 residues. Germline lookup yields CDR1 SGHTA and CDR2 FQGNSA. The ends lost 3 bases at V and 2 bases at J; junction bases unmatched: 6. CDR3 sequence: CASSLPGQDPYEQYF. The DNA of the CDR3 is TGTGCCAGCAGCTTGCCGGGACAGGACCCCTACGAGCAGTACTTC.

This clonotype was recorded a few times. The rearrangement links TRBV21-1 to TRBJ2-3; the table calls TRBD1, which could not be checked here. TRBV21-1 is a pseudogene segment. The CDR3 contains 15 residues. The CDR3 region has the DNA TGTGCCAGCAGCGGACAGGGTGTTGGCACAGATACGCAGTATTTT. Residues: CASSGQGVGTDTQYF.

The table lists this clonotype with a few counts. The rearrangement uses TRBV6-1 and TRBJ1-2, with 10 bases that match TRBD1. CDR3 length equals 14 residues. Germline values: CDR1 MNHNS, CDR2 SASEGT. After removal of 3 bases from V and 6 bases from J, the junction contained 4 bases not matched to a gene. For the CDR3, the DNA is TGTGCCAGCAGTGACGGACAGGGGGTAGATGGCTACACCTTC. Translated: CASSDGQGVDGYTF.

This clonotype was recorded a few times. The chain is built from TRBV7-9 and TRBJ1-1, with no clear D. Per the germline V gene, CDR1 is SEHNR and CDR2 is FQNEAQ (reference sequence). V dropped 5 bases and J dropped 4 bases, with 14 bases sitting between them. The CDR3 is made up of 14 amino acids. CDR3 bases: TGTGCCAGCAGCCCTGTGAGCGGGATCACTGAAGCTTTCTTT. Its protein product is CASSPVSGITEAFF.

This clonotype has only a few counts. This chain joins TRBV20-1 and TRBJ2-3; D gene uncertain. Germline CDR1 reads DFQATT; CDR2 reads SNEGSKA (reference sequence). The V end lost 6 bases, the J end lost 5 bases, and 9 bases lay between the germline ends. The CDR3 runs 11 residues. The CDR3 spells CSASNGDTQYF. CDR3 in DNA: TGCAGTGCCTCTAATGGAGATACGCAGTATTTT.